Listed below are T cell receptor beta chains from one sample, sequenced in a study of cytomegalovirus exposure and HLA in healthy donors. Profiling relied on immunoSEQ multiplex PCR, and the TCRdb table lists in-frame clones only, not all of them. In the table there are about 160,000 clones, around four fifths of which are singletons. Sequenced input: PBMCs. The receptors come from a girl between 2 and 10 years old in good health and CMV-seropositive. Each CDR3 is given with its conserved first and last residue. A D gene is named only where the DNA matches it firmly. Expanded clones get a size class; other rows say once, few or many, or leave the size out.

clone_size,d_call,v_call,j_call,cdr3_length,cdr3_nt,cdr3_aa
.,TRBD1,TRBV18,TRBJ2-7,14,TGTGCCAGCTCATCCGGGACAGAAAACTACGAGCAGTACTTC,CASSSGTENYEQYF
.,TRBD2,TRBV6-4,TRBJ2-3,15,TGTGCCAGCAGTCAGAGAGCGGGAGGGTCAGATACGCAGTATTTT,CASSQRAGGSDTQYF
once,.,TRBV27,TRBJ2-3,15,TGTGCCAGCAGAAGACCAGCCGGAGGCACAGATACGCAGTATTTT,CASRRPAGGTDTQYF
.,.,TRBV29-1,TRBJ1-5,14,TGCAGCGTTGGCTCCACAGGGCTCAATCAGCCCCAGCATTTT,CSVGSTGLNQPQHF
once,.,TRBV30,TRBJ2-3,16,TGTGCCTGGAGTGGGCCCTCGAAGACAGGCACAGATACGCAGTATTTT,CAWSGPSKTGTDTQYF
.,TRBD1,TRBV11-1,TRBJ2-2,16,TGTGCCAGCAGCTACCGGACAGGGTCTTACACCGGGGAGCTGTTTTTT,CASSYRTGSYTGELFF
.,.,TRBV7-6,TRBJ2-6,16,TGTGCCAGCAGCTTCAGAGGGGGCTCTGGGGCCAACGTCCTGACTTTC,CASSFRGGSGANVLTF
.,.,TRBV7-9,TRBJ2-7,16,TGTGCCAGCAGCCAAAATGAGCATGGTCTCTCCTACGAGCAGTACTTC,CASSQNEHGLSYEQYF
.,TRBD1,TRBV30,TRBJ2-3,14,TGTGCCTGGAGCCCGGGACAGGGGTTAGATACGCAGTATTTT,CAWSPGQGLDTQYF
.,TRBD2,TRBV6-4,TRBJ2-1,17,TGTGCCAGCAGTGACACCCCCGGGACTAGCATGCACAATGAGCAGTTCTTC,CASSDTPGTSMHNEQFF
few,TRBD1,TRBV6-4,TRBJ2-3,15,TGTGCCAGCAGTGACTCGGGACAGGGGGCAGATACGCAGTATTTT,CASSDSGQGADTQYF
.,TRBD2,TRBV6-6,TRBJ2-1,15,TGTGCCAGCAGTTACTCCGAGGTAGCGGGAAATGAGCAGTTCTTC,CASSYSEVAGNEQFF
.,TRBD2,TRBV9,TRBJ2-1,15,TGTGCCAGCAGCGCCACTAGCGGGACTTACAATGAGCAGTTCTTC,CASSATSGTYNEQFF
.,.,TRBV30,TRBJ1-1,11,TGTGCCTGGAGTGTAGTAGAGGGAGCTTTCTTT,CAWSVVEGAFF
.,.,TRBV21-1,TRBJ2-1,18,TGTGCCTGCCGATGGCGGGGTAGGGGTTCGAGCTCCTACAATGAGCAGTTCTTC,CACRWRGRGSSSYNEQFF
.,.,TRBV5-1,TRBJ2-5,15,TGCGCCAGCAGGGACTCGTGGCAGTATTCGGAGACCCAGTACTTC,CASRDSWQYSETQYF
.,.,TRBV28,TRBJ2-2,14,TGTGCCAGCAGTTCCCCCGGACTGGACGGGGAGCTGTTTTTT,CASSSPGLDGELFF
.,TRBD1,TRBV15,TRBJ2-7,16,TGTGCCACCAGCAGAGATCTCGACAGGGGGCGATACGAGCAGTACTTC,CATSRDLDRGRYEQYF
.,.,TRBV7-6,TRBJ2-2,14,TGTGCCAGCAGCTTAGGTTACCGGACCGGGGAGCTGTTTTTT,CASSLGYRTGELFF
.,TRBD1,TRBV19,TRBJ2-3,13,TGTGCCAGCCGGAGTACAGGGGTTAATACGCAGTATTTT,CASRSTGVNTQYF
.,TRBD2,TRBV19,TRBJ2-7,15,TGTGCCAGTAGTATAGGTGGACTAGCTAGCTCCGAGCAGTACTTC,CASSIGGLASSEQYF
.,TRBD2,TRBV5-1,TRBJ2-3,15,TGCGCCAGCAGCAGGAGCGGGAGTCCCACAGATACGCAGTATTTT,CASSRSGSPTDTQYF
.,.,TRBV7-3,TRBJ2-5,14,TGTGCCAGCAGCTTAGTTGGCGGAAAAGAGACCCAGTACTTC,CASSLVGGKETQYF
.,.,TRBV6-1,TRBJ2-7,12,TGTGCCAGCAGTGAAGTTCGAGCCGGGCAGTACTTC,CASSEVRAGQYF
.,TRBD2,TRBV2,TRBJ2-5,19,TGTGCCAGCAGTGACTTTGGCTTTATGAGTAGCGGGAGGGCAGAGGCCCAGTACTTC,CASSDFGFMSSGRAEAQYF
.,TRBD2,TRBV27,TRBJ2-6,18,TGTGCCAGCAGGCCTTCTCGCGGGAGGAACGCTGGGGCCAACGTCCTGACTTTC,CASRPSRGRNAGANVLTF
.,TRBD2,TRBV5-1,TRBJ2-1,19,TGCGCCAGCAGCTTGAGGAGCGATAGCGGGAGGCCTACCTACAATGAGCAGTTCTTC,CASSLRSDSGRPTYNEQFF
.,.,TRBV28,TRBJ2-7,11,TGTGCCAGCGGGTGGACTTACGAGCAGTACTTC,CASGWTYEQYF
.,TRBD1,TRBV7-9,TRBJ1-1,16,TGTTCCAGCAGCTCATGGGACAGGGGTCGATACACTGAAGCTTTCTTT,CSSSSWDRGRYTEAFF
.,.,TRBV30,TRBJ1-5,14,TGTGCCTGGAACCTTTACAGACGAAGCCAGCCCCAGCATTTT,CAWNLYRRSQPQHF
.,.,TRBV30,TRBJ2-1,12,TGTGCCGAGGGTCAGACAAACAATGAGCAGTTCTTC,CAEGQTNNEQFF
once,TRBD1,TRBV28,TRBJ1-3,14,TGTGCCAGCAGTACCCCGGACAGGGTCGACACCATATATTTT,CASSTPDRVDTIYF
few,TRBD2,TRBV4-1,TRBJ2-1,17,TGCGCCAGCAGCCCGGGACTAGCGGGAGGCTTCTACAATGAGCAGTTCTTC,CASSPGLAGGFYNEQFF
.,TRBD1,TRBV4-1,TRBJ2-7,15,TGCGCCAGCAGCCGAGGACAGGGCCCTTCCTACGAGCAGTACTTC,CASSRGQGPSYEQYF
.,.,TRBV6-6,TRBJ1-1,14,TGTGCCAGCCGGAGGCGGATACCGAACACTGAAGCTTTCTTT,CASRRRIPNTEAFF
.,.,TRBV27,TRBJ2-1,15,TGTGCCAGCAGTTTATCCCAGGGCTCCGGCAATGAGCAGTTCTTC,CASSLSQGSGNEQFF
.,.,TRBV30,TRBJ1-2,12,TGTGCCTGGAGTATGGACAGCAATGGCTACACCTTC,CAWSMDSNGYTF
.,.,TRBV20-1,TRBJ2-7,10,TGCAGTGCTAGGAGGCACGAGCAGTACTTC,CSARRHEQYF
.,TRBD2,TRBV9,TRBJ2-1,15,TGTGCCAGCAGCGAAACGGGAGGGACCCACAATGAGCAGTTCTTC,CASSETGGTHNEQFF
.,.,TRBV5-1,TRBJ1-1,13,TGCGCCAGCAGCTTGGCCGAGACAGGTCTGGCTTTCTTT,CASSLAETGLAFF
.,.,TRBV6-5,TRBJ2-3,15,TGTGCCAGCTACACACAGGGAGGGAGCACAGATACGCAGTATTTT,CASYTQGGSTDTQYF
.,TRBD1,TRBV6-5,TRBJ1-1,13,TGTGCCAGCAGTTTAAACAGGGGCACTGAAGCTTTCTTT,CASSLNRGTEAFF
.,.,TRBV5-1,TRBJ2-2,14,TGCGCCAGCAGCTGGAGTCCCGATGGCGGGGAGCTGTTTTTT,CASSWSPDGGELFF
few,TRBD2,TRBV4-2,TRBJ2-5,15,TGTGCCAGCAGCCAAGCGAGCGGGGGCCAAGAGACCCAGTACTTC,CASSQASGGQETQYF
.,TRBD2,TRBV7-9,TRBJ2-5,16,TGTGCCAGCTCCGGAGCGACTGGCGGGAGGAGGGAGACCCAGTACTTC,CASSGATGGRRETQYF
once,.,TRBV30,TRBJ1-1,13,TGTGCCTGGAGCGGGACACCGAACACTGAAGCTTTCTTT,CAWSGTPNTEAFF
.,.,TRBV19,TRBJ2-5,12,TGTGCCAGTAGTGAGCGATCAGAGACCCAGTACTTC,CASSERSETQYF
once,TRBD2,TRBV4-1,TRBJ2-7,16,TGCGCCAGCAGCCAAGTGTTCCGGGAGGCACTGTACGAGCAGTACTTC,CASSQVFREALYEQYF
.,TRBD1,TRBV4-2,TRBJ1-2,16,TGTGCCAGCAGCCAAGAGGGTAGCAGGGGGCCCTATGGCTACACCTTC,CASSQEGSRGPYGYTF
.,.,TRBV27,TRBJ2-7,14,TGTGCCAGCAGTTTTTCGATGAGCTCCTACGAGCAGTACTTC,CASSFSMSSYEQYF
.,.,TRBV4-1,TRBJ1-2,14,TGCGCCAGCAGCTATCGGGTTTCTAACTATGGCTACACCTTC,CASSYRVSNYGYTF
.,.,TRBV7-3,TRBJ2-3,16,TGTGCCAGCAGCTTAAGTGTTGGCGGGAGCACAGATACGCAGTATTTT,CASSLSVGGSTDTQYF
.,TRBD2,TRBV5-1,TRBJ2-3,15,TGCGCCAGCAGCTTCACTAGCGGTACCACAGATACGCAGTATTTT,CASSFTSGTTDTQYF
.,TRBD2,TRBV5-1,TRBJ2-7,18,TGCGCCAGCAGCTTGCGCCCCGGGACTAGCGGGCGCACCTACGAGCAGTACTTC,CASSLRPGTSGRTYEQYF
.,.,TRBV7-7,TRBJ2-7,12,TGTGCTAGCAGCTCTCCAGGCGCCGAGCAGTACTTC,CASSSPGAEQYF
.,.,TRBV30,TRBJ2-3,14,TGTGCCTGGGGAGGCGGGATTAGCACAGATACGCAGTATTTT,CAWGGGISTDTQYF
.,.,TRBV7-9,TRBJ2-7,15,TGTGCCAGCAGCCCGTCACTAGGTCCCTCTACGGGGCAGTACTTC,CASSPSLGPSTGQYF
.,.,TRBV29-1,TRBJ2-5,14,TGCAGCGTTGAAGATTTGGCCCTCCAAGAGACCCAGTACTTC,CSVEDLALQETQYF
.,TRBD1,TRBV6-5,TRBJ2-7,15,TGTGCCAGCAGTTTATCGGGACAGGGTGCCTACGAGCAGTACTTC,CASSLSGQGAYEQYF